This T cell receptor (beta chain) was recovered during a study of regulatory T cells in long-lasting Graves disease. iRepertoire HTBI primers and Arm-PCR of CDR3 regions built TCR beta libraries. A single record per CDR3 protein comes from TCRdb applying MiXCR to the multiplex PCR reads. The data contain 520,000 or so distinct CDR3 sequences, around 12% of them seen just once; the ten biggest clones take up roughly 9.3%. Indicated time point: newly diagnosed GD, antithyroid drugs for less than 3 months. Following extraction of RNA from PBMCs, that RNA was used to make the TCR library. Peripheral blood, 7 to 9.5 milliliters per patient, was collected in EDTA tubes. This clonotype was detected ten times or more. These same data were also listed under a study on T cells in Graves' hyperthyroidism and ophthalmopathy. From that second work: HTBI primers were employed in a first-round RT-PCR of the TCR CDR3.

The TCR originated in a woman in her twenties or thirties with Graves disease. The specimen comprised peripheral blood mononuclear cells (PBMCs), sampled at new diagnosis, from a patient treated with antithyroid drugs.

Here the CDR3 DNA reads TGTGCCAGCAGTCAAACCCCAGGTTACCTTAGCAATCAGCCCCAGCATTTT. This sequence encodes CASSQTPGYLSNQPQHF. The V gene is TRBV27, the J gene TRBJ1-5; the D is unclear. V lost 5 bases to trimming and J lost 0 bases, with 17 bases between them. Germline V gene sequence: CDR1 MNHEY, CDR2 SMNVEV (reference sequence). This CDR3 comprises 17 residues.